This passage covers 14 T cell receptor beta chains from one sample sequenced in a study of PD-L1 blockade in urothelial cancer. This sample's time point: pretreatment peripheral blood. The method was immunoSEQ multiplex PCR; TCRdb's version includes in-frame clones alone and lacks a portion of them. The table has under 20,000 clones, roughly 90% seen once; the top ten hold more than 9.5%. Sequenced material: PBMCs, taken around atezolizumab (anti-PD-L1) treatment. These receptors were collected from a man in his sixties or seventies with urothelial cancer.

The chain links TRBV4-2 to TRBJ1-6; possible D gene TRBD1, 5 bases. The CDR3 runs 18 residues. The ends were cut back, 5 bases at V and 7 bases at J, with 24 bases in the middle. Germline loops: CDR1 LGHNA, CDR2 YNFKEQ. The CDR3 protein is CASSLGGTRPRKNSPLHF. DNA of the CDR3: TGTGCCAGCAGCTTGGGGGGAACTAGACCGAGAAAAAATTCACCCCTCCACTTT.

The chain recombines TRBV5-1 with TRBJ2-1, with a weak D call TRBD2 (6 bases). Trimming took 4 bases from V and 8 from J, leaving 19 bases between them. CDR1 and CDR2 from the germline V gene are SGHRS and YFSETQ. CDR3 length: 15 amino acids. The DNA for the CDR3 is TGCGCCAGCAGCCTGCCCGGGGGAGATCTAGATGAGCAGTTCTTC. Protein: CASSLPGGDLDEQFF.

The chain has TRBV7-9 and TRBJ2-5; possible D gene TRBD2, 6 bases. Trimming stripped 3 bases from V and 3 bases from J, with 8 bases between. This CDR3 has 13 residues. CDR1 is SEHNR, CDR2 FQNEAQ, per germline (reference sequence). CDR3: CASSFSGEETQYF. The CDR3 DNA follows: TGTGCCAGCAGCTTTTCGGGAGAAGAGACCCAGTACTTC.

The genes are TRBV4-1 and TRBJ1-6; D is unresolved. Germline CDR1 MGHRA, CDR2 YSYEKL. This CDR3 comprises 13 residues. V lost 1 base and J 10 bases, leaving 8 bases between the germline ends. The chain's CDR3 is CASSQGARSPLHF. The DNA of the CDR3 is TGCGCCAGCAGCCAAGGGGCTCGGTCACCCCTCCACTTT.

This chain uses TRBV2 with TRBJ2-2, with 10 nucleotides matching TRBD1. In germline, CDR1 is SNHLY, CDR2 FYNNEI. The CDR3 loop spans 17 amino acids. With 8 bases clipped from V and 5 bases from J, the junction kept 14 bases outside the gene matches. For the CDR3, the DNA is TGTGCCAGCCGACAGGGGGCGACAGGGTCTAAAACCGGGGAGCTGTTTTTT. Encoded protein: CASRQGATGSKTGELFF.

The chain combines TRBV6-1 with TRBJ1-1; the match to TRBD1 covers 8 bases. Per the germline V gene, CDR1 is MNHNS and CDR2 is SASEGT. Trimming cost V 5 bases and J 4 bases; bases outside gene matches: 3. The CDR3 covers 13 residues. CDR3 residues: CASSTGQGTEAFF. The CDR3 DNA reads TGTGCCAGCAGTACCGGACAGGGCACTGAAGCTTTCTTT.

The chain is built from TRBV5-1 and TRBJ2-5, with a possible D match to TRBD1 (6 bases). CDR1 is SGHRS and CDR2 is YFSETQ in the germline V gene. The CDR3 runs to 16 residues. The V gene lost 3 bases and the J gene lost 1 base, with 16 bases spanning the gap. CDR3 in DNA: TGCGCCAGCAGCTCTTTTGGGGGCAGTCTCCAAGAGACCCAGTACTTC. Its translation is CASSSFGGSLQETQYF.

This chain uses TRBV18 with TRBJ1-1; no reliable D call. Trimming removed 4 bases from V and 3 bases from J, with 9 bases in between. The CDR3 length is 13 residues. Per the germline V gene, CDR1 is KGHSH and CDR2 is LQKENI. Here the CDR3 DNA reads TGTGCCAGCTCACAGGAGGAGGACACTGAAGCTTTCTTT. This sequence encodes CASSQEEDTEAFF.

The CDR3 DNA sequence: TGTGCCAGTAGTATGACAGGGGGGAACACCGGGGAGCTGTTTTTT. Protein sequence: CASSMTGGNTGELFF. The rearrangement joins TRBV19 to TRBJ2-2; 9 positions agree with TRBD1. The germline CDR1 and CDR2 sequences are LNHDA and SQIVND (reference sequence). V lost 3 bases to trimming and J lost 1 base; unmatched junction nucleotides: 0. This CDR3 spans 15 amino acids.

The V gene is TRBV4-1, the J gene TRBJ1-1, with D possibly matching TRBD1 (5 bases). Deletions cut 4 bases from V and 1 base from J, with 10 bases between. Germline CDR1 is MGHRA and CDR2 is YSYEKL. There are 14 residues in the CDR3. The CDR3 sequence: CASSLRESNTEAFF. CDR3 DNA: TGCGCCAGCAGCCTCAGGGAATCGAACACTGAAGCTTTCTTT.

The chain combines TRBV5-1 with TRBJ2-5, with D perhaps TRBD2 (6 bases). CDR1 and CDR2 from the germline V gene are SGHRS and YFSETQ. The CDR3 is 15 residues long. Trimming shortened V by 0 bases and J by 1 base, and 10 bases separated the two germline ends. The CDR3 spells CASSLAGESQETQYF. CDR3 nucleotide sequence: TGCGCCAGCAGCTTGGCGGGAGAGTCCCAAGAGACCCAGTACTTC.

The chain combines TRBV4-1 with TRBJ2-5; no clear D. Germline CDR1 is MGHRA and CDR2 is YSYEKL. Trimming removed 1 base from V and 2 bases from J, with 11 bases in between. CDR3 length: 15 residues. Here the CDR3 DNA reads TGCGCCAGCAGCCAAGGGCGGCAGCCTCAAGAGACCCAGTACTTC. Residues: CASSQGRQPQETQYF.

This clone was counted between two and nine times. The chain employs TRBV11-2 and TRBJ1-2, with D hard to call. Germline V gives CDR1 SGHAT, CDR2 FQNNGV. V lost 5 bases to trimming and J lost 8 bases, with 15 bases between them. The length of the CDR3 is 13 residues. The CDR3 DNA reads TGTGCCAGCAGCCAAAGGTCGGAGATAGGCTACACCTTC. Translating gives CASSQRSEIGYTF.

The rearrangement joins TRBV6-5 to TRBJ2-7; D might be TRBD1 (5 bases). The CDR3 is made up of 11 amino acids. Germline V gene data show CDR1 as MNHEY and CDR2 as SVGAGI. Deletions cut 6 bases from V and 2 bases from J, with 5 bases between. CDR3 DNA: TGTGCCAGCAGGGACACCTACGAGCAGTACTTC. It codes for CASRDTYEQYF.